What follows is one T cell receptor beta chain and its context. The target antigen is unknown. The data are from a study of cytomegalovirus exposure and HLA in healthy donors. For the study at large: The 120 validation repertoires were reported in a later analysis to have been generated on the same platform as the roughly 720 first-cohort repertoires.

Study-wide results and limits: Through in vitro validation, a few CMV-associated chains were shown to be specific for CMV antigens. The tendency of first-cohort TCR clusters to co-occur in the 120 or so validation repertoires was the finding of a later analysis. Most TCR sequences were seen very rarely across donors, but some public TCRs occurred in many.

CDR3 length: 14 amino acids. Germline V gives CDR1 WSHSY, CDR2 SAAADI. V lost 8 bases, J lost 8 bases, and 21 bases lay in between. Data came from immunoSEQ multiplex PCR; TCRdb stores just in-frame clones and leaves some out. The table shows roughly 60,000 clones, with roughly 96% occurring only once. Sequenced input: PBMCs. The chain combines TRBV10-2 with TRBJ1-2; TRBD1 might be the D (6 bases). The origin of this receptor is a man between 18 and 29 years old in good health and CMV-seronegative. CDR3 sequence reads: CASGDPGESWGYTF. The CDR3 nucleotides are TGCGCCAGCGGAGACCCAGGGGAATCTTGGGGCTACACCTTC.